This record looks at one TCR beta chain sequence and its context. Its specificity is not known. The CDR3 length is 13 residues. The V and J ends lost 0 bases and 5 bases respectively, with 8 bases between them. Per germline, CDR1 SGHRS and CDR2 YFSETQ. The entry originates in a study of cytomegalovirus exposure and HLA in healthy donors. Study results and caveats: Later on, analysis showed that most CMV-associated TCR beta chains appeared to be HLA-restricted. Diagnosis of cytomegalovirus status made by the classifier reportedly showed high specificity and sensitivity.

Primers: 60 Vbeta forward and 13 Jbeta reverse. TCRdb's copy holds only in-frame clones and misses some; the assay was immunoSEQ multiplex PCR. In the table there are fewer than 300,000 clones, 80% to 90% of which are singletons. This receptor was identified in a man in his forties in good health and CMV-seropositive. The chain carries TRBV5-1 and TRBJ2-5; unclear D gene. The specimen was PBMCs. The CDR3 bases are TGCGCCAGCAGCTTGGTAAAGGAGGAGACCCAGTACTTC. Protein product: CASSLVKEETQYF. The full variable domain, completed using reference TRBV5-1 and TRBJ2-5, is KAGVTQTPRYLIKTRGQQVTLSCSPISGHRSVSWYQQTPGQGLQFLFEYFSETQRNKGNFPGRFSGRQFSNSRSEMNVSTLELGDSALYLCASSLVKEETQYFGPGTRLLVL.